The rows below give T cell receptor beta chains drawn from one sample of a study of cytomegalovirus exposure and HLA in healthy donors. Assay used: immunoSEQ multiplex PCR; TCRdb lists only in-frame clones, some missing. Here the sample spans some 140,000 clones, about 84% being singletons. Sequences were obtained from PBMCs. These TCRs come from a woman aged 40 to 49 in good health and CMV-seropositive. Both conserved end residues are part of each CDR3. The D gene is left open where the match is weak. Size values are once, few and many counts, or a class for expanded clones, and some rows have none.

D gene: TRBD2
J gene: TRBJ2-1
clone size: NA
V gene: TRBV9
CDR3 protein: CASSVGSGSPLDEQFF

D gene: NA
J gene: TRBJ2-2
clone size: NA
V gene: TRBV11-2
CDR3 protein: CASSSDLLGSGELFF

D gene: NA
J gene: TRBJ1-2
clone size: few
V gene: TRBV5-1
CDR3 protein: CASSLATGVDGYTF

D gene: TRBD1
J gene: TRBJ2-2
clone size: NA
V gene: TRBV5-1
CDR3 protein: CASSSLSRTGLNTGELFF

D gene: TRBD1
J gene: TRBJ1-5
clone size: NA
V gene: TRBV7-2
CDR3 protein: CASSSRQGARRNQSQHF

D gene: TRBD1
J gene: TRBJ2-7
clone size: NA
V gene: TRBV19
CDR3 protein: CASSKGQQSSYEQYF

D gene: NA
J gene: TRBJ2-5
clone size: NA
V gene: TRBV5-6
CDR3 protein: CASSLEERDETQYF

D gene: TRBD1
J gene: TRBJ1-1
clone size: NA
V gene: TRBV5-4
CDR3 protein: CASSQRTGGVTEAFF

D gene: TRBD1
J gene: TRBJ2-3
clone size: NA
V gene: TRBV5-1
CDR3 protein: CASKRTGAFTDTQYF

D gene: TRBD1
J gene: TRBJ2-5
clone size: NA
V gene: TRBV15
CDR3 protein: CATSRGGTGTYQETQYF

D gene: NA
J gene: TRBJ1-1
clone size: NA
V gene: TRBV5-1
CDR3 protein: CASSLDGQPNTEAFF

D gene: NA
J gene: TRBJ2-5
clone size: few
V gene: TRBV7-8
CDR3 protein: CASSRFPQETQYF

D gene: NA
J gene: TRBJ1-3
clone size: NA
V gene: TRBV25-1
CDR3 protein: CASSQEGNTIYF

D gene: NA
J gene: TRBJ1-3
clone size: NA
V gene: TRBV9
CDR3 protein: CASSANTRSGNTIYF

D gene: NA
J gene: TRBJ2-3
clone size: NA
V gene: TRBV10-2
CDR3 protein: CASTGAGTSQYF

D gene: NA
J gene: TRBJ2-1
clone size: NA
V gene: TRBV29-1
CDR3 protein: CSVEIESSYNEQFF

D gene: NA
J gene: TRBJ1-1
clone size: NA
V gene: TRBV19
CDR3 protein: CASSISGVRLTEAFF

D gene: TRBD1
J gene: TRBJ2-7
clone size: once
V gene: TRBV30
CDR3 protein: CAWSGDRGSYEQYF

D gene: TRBD1
J gene: TRBJ1-3
clone size: NA
V gene: TRBV5-6
CDR3 protein: CASSLGQGVGTIYF

D gene: TRBD1
J gene: TRBJ1-3
clone size: NA
V gene: TRBV9
CDR3 protein: CASSPRETGYGNTIYF

D gene: TRBD2
J gene: TRBJ2-7
clone size: once
V gene: TRBV27
CDR3 protein: CASSASGLAGWYEQYF

D gene: TRBD1
J gene: TRBJ2-7
clone size: NA
V gene: TRBV11-3
CDR3 protein: CASSQAPGQRYEQYF

D gene: TRBD1
J gene: TRBJ2-7
clone size: NA
V gene: TRBV30
CDR3 protein: CAWGTGNYEQYF

D gene: NA
J gene: TRBJ1-1
clone size: NA
V gene: TRBV7-9
CDR3 protein: CSSSSGLAEAFF

D gene: NA
J gene: TRBJ2-2
clone size: NA
V gene: TRBV11-2
CDR3 protein: CASSGTAGTGELFF

D gene: TRBD1
J gene: TRBJ2-7
clone size: NA
V gene: TRBV6-4
CDR3 protein: CASSDSGTGEQYF

D gene: NA
J gene: TRBJ1-5
clone size: NA
V gene: TRBV18
CDR3 protein: CASSTRQSNSNQPQHF

D gene: NA
J gene: TRBJ1-1
clone size: NA
V gene: TRBV10-3
CDR3 protein: CAISGGSGTEAFF

D gene: NA
J gene: TRBJ2-3
clone size: NA
V gene: TRBV27
CDR3 protein: CASKRRFGLAPSTDTQYF

D gene: NA
J gene: TRBJ1-1
clone size: NA
V gene: TRBV7-9
CDR3 protein: CASSFVGGVTEAFF

D gene: TRBD2
J gene: TRBJ2-7
clone size: NA
V gene: TRBV5-4
CDR3 protein: CASSQAGTSAYEQYF

D gene: TRBD2
J gene: TRBJ2-1
clone size: NA
V gene: TRBV7-2
CDR3 protein: CASSLAGLAVGEQFF

D gene: TRBD2
J gene: TRBJ2-1
clone size: few
V gene: TRBV7-9
CDR3 protein: CASSRGLAIDNEQFF

D gene: NA
J gene: TRBJ2-7
clone size: NA
V gene: TRBV4-1
CDR3 protein: CASSQATPGGFSYEQYF

D gene: TRBD1
J gene: TRBJ2-7
clone size: NA
V gene: TRBV6-5
CDR3 protein: CASSYSRDRTNYEQYF

D gene: TRBD2
J gene: TRBJ2-1
clone size: few
V gene: TRBV27
CDR3 protein: CASSQGSLGGYNEQFF

D gene: TRBD2
J gene: TRBJ2-3
clone size: NA
V gene: TRBV2
CDR3 protein: CASSRTSGRRGHTDTQYF

D gene: TRBD2
J gene: TRBJ2-3
clone size: NA
V gene: TRBV9
CDR3 protein: CASNPSGEYTDTQYF

D gene: TRBD2
J gene: TRBJ2-3
clone size: NA
V gene: TRBV6-5
CDR3 protein: CASSAGGNTQYF

D gene: TRBD1
J gene: TRBJ2-7
clone size: NA
V gene: TRBV13
CDR3 protein: CASSLGGQGRSYEQYF

D gene: NA
J gene: TRBJ2-1
clone size: NA
V gene: TRBV13
CDR3 protein: CASSFLATYNEQFF

D gene: NA
J gene: TRBJ1-1
clone size: few
V gene: TRBV10-1
CDR3 protein: CASSESGGRVAFF

D gene: NA
J gene: TRBJ1-2
clone size: NA
V gene: TRBV19
CDR3 protein: CASSIRPVVAGGGYGYTF